This T cell receptor beta chain was sequenced in a study of OX40 agonist ivuxolimab in advanced cancers. Whole-study findings and limits: A proportion of nonresponders additionally exhibited low normalized T-cell clonal expansion. By week 6 at 0.1 to 3.0 mg/kg, blood CD4+ and CD8+ T cells had expanded clonally.

This CDR3 has 14 residues. V lost 6 bases to trimming and J lost 10 bases, with 19 bases between them. CDR1 and CDR2 (germline): SGHAT, FQNNGV. On this clone: Its target is not known.

TCRdb's table, derived via immunoSEQ multiplex PCR, lists solely in-frame clones and lacks some. The sample has fewer than 85,000 clones, around four fifths seen once. The clonotype was recovered from an adult with an advanced solid tumor such as melanoma, head and neck, liver or kidney cancer. V gene TRBV11-2 combines with J gene TRBJ2-1; the D gene is possibly TRBD1 (7 bases). The sequencing used CD4+ or CD8+ T cells sorted from blood, collected in a trial of the OX40 agonist ivuxolimab. This chain's CDR3 is CASRIGGTEIEQFF. The CDR3 DNA follows: TGTGCCAGCAGGATAGGGGGGACAGAGATCGAGCAGTTCTTC.